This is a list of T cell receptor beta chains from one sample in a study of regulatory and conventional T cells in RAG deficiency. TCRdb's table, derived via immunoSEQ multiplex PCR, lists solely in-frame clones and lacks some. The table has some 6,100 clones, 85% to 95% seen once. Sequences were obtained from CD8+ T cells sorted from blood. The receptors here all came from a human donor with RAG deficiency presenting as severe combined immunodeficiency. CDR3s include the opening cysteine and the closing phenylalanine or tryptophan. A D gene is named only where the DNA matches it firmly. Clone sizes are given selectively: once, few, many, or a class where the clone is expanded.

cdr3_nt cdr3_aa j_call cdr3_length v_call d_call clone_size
TGTGCCAGTAGTATTAGGCGGGACACCTACGAGCAGTACTTC CASSIRRDTYEQYF TRBJ2-7 14 TRBV19 NA NA
TGTGCCAGCAGCCAAGGGACAGGGGGCGGGCAAGAGACCCAGTACTTC CASSQGTGGGQETQYF TRBJ2-5 16 TRBV4-2 TRBD1 NA
TGTGCCAGCAGCGCCGGTGACAGCGGAGAAAAACTGTTTTTT CASSAGDSGEKLFF TRBJ1-4 14 TRBV9 NA NA
TGCGCCAGCAGCTTTTTGATCCAGGGGGCAAGCACCGGGGAGCTGTTTTTT CASSFLIQGASTGELFF TRBJ2-2 17 TRBV4-3 TRBD1 NA
TGCGCCAGCAGCCAAGACCATACCGGTTCTACTTATACGCAGTATTTT CASSQDHTGSTYTQYF TRBJ2-3 16 TRBV4-1 NA NA
TGTGCCAGCAGTTCAATGGACAGGCCGGCAGGGGAAGAGACCCAGTACTTC CASSSMDRPAGEETQYF TRBJ2-5 17 TRBV27 TRBD1 NA
TGTGCCAGCAGCGTAGGAAGCGGCAGGTACAATGAGCAGTTCTTC CASSVGSGRYNEQFF TRBJ2-1 15 TRBV9 NA NA
TGTGCCAGCAGCGGGGGGGGCGCTGGGGCCAACGTCCTGACTTTC CASSGGGAGANVLTF TRBJ2-6 15 TRBV5-4 NA NA
TGCGCCAGCAGCCAAAGGACAGGGGATACGCAGTATTTT CASSQRTGDTQYF TRBJ2-3 13 TRBV4-3 TRBD1 NA
TGTGCCAGCAGCTGGGACAGGGGGCGCCAAGAGACCCAGTACTTC CASSWDRGRQETQYF TRBJ2-5 15 TRBV5-4 TRBD1 few
TGTGCCAGCAGCGACAGCTCTGGAAACACCATATATTTT CASSDSSGNTIYF TRBJ1-3 13 TRBV9 NA NA
TGTGCCAGCAGCTTAGTGACAAAAACCTACGAGCAGTACTTC CASSLVTKTYEQYF TRBJ2-7 14 TRBV7-8 NA NA
TGTGCCAGCAGCTTTCAACCCGGACAGGGGGGCAACGAGCAGTACTTC CASSFQPGQGGNEQYF TRBJ2-7 16 TRBV7-9 TRBD1 NA
TGTGCCAGCAGCTTAGAGAGGGGCCGTTGGGAGACCCAGTACTTC CASSLERGRWETQYF TRBJ2-5 15 TRBV13 NA NA
TGCGCCAGCAGCTTGGCAGGGCTCTCCTACGAGCAGTACTTC CASSLAGLSYEQYF TRBJ2-7 14 TRBV5-1 NA NA
TGTGCCAGCAGCGTAGAGTACAGCTCCTACGAGCAGTACTTC CASSVEYSSYEQYF TRBJ2-7 14 TRBV9 NA NA
TGTGCCAGCAGTTACACAGGGGGCTACAATGAGCAGTTCTTC CASSYTGGYNEQFF TRBJ2-1 14 TRBV6-5 TRBD1 NA
TGTGCCTGGAGGAACTCCTACGAGCAGTACTTC CAWRNSYEQYF TRBJ2-7 11 TRBV30 NA NA
TGTGCCAGCTCCGGAGGGATAGCCAAAAACATTCAGTACTTC CASSGGIAKNIQYF TRBJ2-4 14 TRBV18 NA NA
TGTGCCAGCAGCAACTGGCGACAGGGCGGGGACTATGGCTACACCTTC CASSNWRQGGDYGYTF TRBJ1-2 16 TRBV7-8 TRBD1 once
TGTGCCAGCAGCCAACACGGATCCTACGAGCAGTACTTC CASSQHGSYEQYF TRBJ2-7 13 TRBV4-2 NA NA
TGTGCCAGCAGAGTGACAGTACTTTCCTACGAGCAGTACTTC CASRVTVLSYEQYF TRBJ2-7 14 TRBV28 NA once
TGTGCCAGCAGCTTAGAGACCCCAATTACCGGGGATTCGACGGGCAATGAGCAGTTCTTC CASSLETPITGDSTGNEQFF TRBJ2-1 20 TRBV11-2 NA NA
TGTGCCAGCAATCCCAGTGTTTACGGGGAGCTGTTTTTT CASNPSVYGELFF TRBJ2-2 13 TRBV9 NA NA
TGCGCCAGCAGCTCAGACGGGCCGACCTACGAGCAGTACTTC CASSSDGPTYEQYF TRBJ2-7 14 TRBV4-1 NA once
TGTGCCAGCAGCTTGGGTACCTACGAGCAGTACTTC CASSLGTYEQYF TRBJ2-7 12 TRBV7-9 NA NA
TGTGCCAGTAGTATATTATTTGGGACAGGGGGCCACGAGCAGTACTTC CASSILFGTGGHEQYF TRBJ2-7 16 TRBV19 TRBD1 once
TGCGCCAGCAGCCAAGATCGGGCAGGTTATCAGCCCCAGCATTTT CASSQDRAGYQPQHF TRBJ1-5 15 TRBV4-3 NA NA
TGTGCCAGCAGCTTCGGGGACACCGGGGAGCTGTTTTTT CASSFGDTGELFF TRBJ2-2 13 TRBV5-4 NA NA
TGTGCCAGCAGCCTCCACCCGAGGGGCTACACCTTC CASSLHPRGYTF TRBJ1-2 12 TRBV7-9 NA NA
TGCGCCAGCAGCTTAACGACCGGGAGCGAGCAGTACTTC CASSLTTGSEQYF TRBJ2-7 13 TRBV4-3 NA NA
TGTGCCAGCAGCCCTGGGACTAGCGGGACACAAGAGACCCAGTACTTC CASSPGTSGTQETQYF TRBJ2-5 16 TRBV9 TRBD2 NA
TGCGCCAGCAGCCGCCTTCCCCCGGGCCGTTGGGGAGAGACCCAGTACTTC CASSRLPPGRWGETQYF TRBJ2-5 17 TRBV4-1 NA NA
TGTGCCAGCAGCTTAACTGGCACAGATACGCAGTATTTT CASSLTGTDTQYF TRBJ2-3 13 TRBV11-2 NA once
TGTGCCAGCAGTCCTCCCTTCCTGCCCCAGCATTTT CASSPPFLPQHF TRBJ1-5 12 TRBV28 NA NA
TGTGCCAGCAGTTTTCTGGGGACTAACTATGGCTACACCTTC CASSFLGTNYGYTF TRBJ1-2 14 TRBV27 NA NA
TGTGCCAGTAGTATAGGGGACAGCTCCTACGAGCAGTACTTC CASSIGDSSYEQYF TRBJ2-7 14 TRBV19 TRBD1 NA
TGTGCCACCAACCGGGACAGGGGAAACACCGGGGAGCTGTTTTTT CATNRDRGNTGELFF TRBJ2-2 15 TRBV10-3 TRBD1 NA
TGTGCCAGCAGCTTCTCCAGGGGCTACGAGCAGTACTTC CASSFSRGYEQYF TRBJ2-7 13 TRBV11-3 NA NA
TGCAGCGTTACTAGCGGCTACGAGCAGTACTTC CSVTSGYEQYF TRBJ2-7 11 TRBV29-1 TRBD2 NA
TGTGCCAGCAGCCGGGTAGCCATCCAAGAGACCCAGTACTTC CASSRVAIQETQYF TRBJ2-5 14 TRBV7-9 NA NA
TGCGCCAGCAGCCAGACCAGTATGAACACTGAAGCTTTCTTT CASSQTSMNTEAFF TRBJ1-1 14 TRBV4-3 NA NA
TGTGCCAGCAGTTTATGGGACAACTCCTACGAGCAGTACTTC CASSLWDNSYEQYF TRBJ2-7 14 TRBV27 NA NA
TGTGCCAGCAGCGCAGAACTTAACACTGAAGCTTTCTTT CASSAELNTEAFF TRBJ1-1 13 TRBV9 NA NA
TGTGCCAGCAGCCCCCGGCGGGGGGTGAGGGAGACCCAGTACTTC CASSPRRGVRETQYF TRBJ2-5 15 TRBV7-9 TRBD2 NA
TGTGCCAGCAGAGACCACACAGATACGCAGTATTTT CASRDHTDTQYF TRBJ2-3 12 TRBV27 NA NA
TGTGCTAGTGGTTTGGTACTGGGCAGGGTGAGCACTAATGAAAAACTGTTTTTT CASGLVLGRVSTNEKLFF TRBJ1-4 18 TRBV12-5 NA NA
TGTGCCAGCAGTAGAAGGGACAGGGTAACAGATACGCAGTATTTT CASSRRDRVTDTQYF TRBJ2-3 15 TRBV27 TRBD1 NA